The 29 T cell receptor beta chains below were found in one sample sequenced in a study of cytomegalovirus exposure and HLA in healthy donors. Primers: 60 Vbeta forward and 13 Jbeta reverse. Sequencing was performed with immunoSEQ multiplex PCR; in TCRdb, only in-frame clones are kept and a portion is missing. The table lists about 110,000 clones, roughly 73% of them singletons. Sequenced: PBMCs. Receptors originate from a middle-aged man in good health and CMV-seronegative.

This clone was seen more than once but under ten times. The rearrangement uses TRBV4-1 and TRBJ2-2; 8 nucleotides match TRBD1. Germline loops: CDR1 MGHRA, CDR2 YSYEKL. This CDR3 is built from 18 residues. V lost 3 bases and J lost 5; bases outside the gene matches: 14. CDR3 DNA sequence: TGCGCCAGCAGCCAGGGGCCCGCAGGGGGCTTCGGAACCGGGGAGCTGTTTTTT. Translation: CASSQGPAGGFGTGELFF.

The CDR3 loop reads CASSKELLQGGTGELFF. Written as DNA, the CDR3 is TGTGCCAGCAGCAAAGAACTTCTGCAGGGTGGTACCGGGGAGCTGTTTTTT. V gene TRBV21-1 combines with J gene TRBJ2-2; TRBD1 reflects the table's D call only, with no check against the DNA. TRBV21-1 is listed as a pseudogene. This CDR3 region has 17 residues.

This chain connects TRBV10-2 to TRBJ2-7; 12 nucleotides agree with TRBD2. V was pared by 6 bases and J by 2 bases, with 5 bases of the junction left unmatched. The CDR3 loop spans 15 amino acids. Germline CDR1 and CDR2: WSHSY and SAAADI. This CDR3 is CASREGLAGTYEQYF. CDR3 coding DNA: TGCGCCAGCAGAGAAGGACTAGCGGGGACCTACGAGCAGTACTTC.

V is TRBV13 and J is TRBJ1-1; 10 nucleotides line up with TRBD1. The germline V gene encodes CDR1 PRHDT and CDR2 FYEKMQ (reference sequence). Unmatched junction bases numbered 4, after V lost 5 bases and J lost 7 bases. The CDR3 covers 13 residues. The CDR3 DNA reads TGTGCCAGCAGCGGGGGACAGGGGTTTGAAGCTTTCTTT. Its translation is CASSGGQGFEAFF. The full variable domain, completed using reference TRBV13 and TRBJ1-1, is AAGVIQSPRHLIKEKRETATLKCYPIPRHDTVYWYQQGPGQDPQFLISFYEKMQSDKGSIPDRFSAQQFSDYHSELNMSSLELGDSALYFCASSGGQGFEAFFGQGTRLTVV.

DNA of the CDR3: TGTGCCAGCAGCATCGTTAAAACTAGCGGGGTGCCTACCTACGAGCAGTACTTC. Residues: CASSIVKTSGVPTYEQYF. V and J are TRBV5-5 and TRBJ2-7; 10 bases are a match to TRBD2. The V gene end was trimmed by 4 bases and the J gene end by 2 bases; junction bases not matched to a gene: 15. The V gene's germline CDR1 is SGHKS and CDR2 YYEKEE (reference sequence). The length of the CDR3 is 18 residues.

The rearrangement uses TRBV18 and TRBJ2-5; 8 bases agree with TRBD1. Looked up from germline, CDR1 is KGHSH and CDR2 is LQKENI. The CDR3 sequence is 13 residues long. The V and J ends lost 5 bases and 5 bases, in that order; junction bases with no gene match: 4. CDR3 DNA sequence: TGTGCCAGCTCAAGACAGGGGACGGAGACCCAGTACTTC. Protein: CASSRQGTETQYF.

CDR3 sequence: CASSPREIQGARFSTDTQYF. In DNA form, the CDR3 reads TGTGCCAGCAGCCCACGAGAAATACAGGGGGCGCGATTTAGCACAGATACGCAGTATTTT. The chain joins TRBV21-1 to TRBJ2-3; the D call of TRBD1 is as the table states it, not checked on the DNA. TRBV21-1 is recorded as a pseudogene. CDR3 length: 20 residues.

The gene calls are TRBV27 and TRBJ1-1; TRBD1 might be the D (5 bases). Germline CDR1 reads MNHEY; CDR2 reads SMNVEV (reference sequence). This CDR3 is 15 amino acids long. V was trimmed by 4 bases and J by 1 base, leaving 13 bases between them. The CDR3 is CASSSWGRGNTEAFF. CDR3 DNA: TGTGCCAGCAGTTCATGGGGGAGGGGGAACACTGAAGCTTTCTTT.

The chain combines TRBV19 with TRBJ2-2; D gene ambiguous. Between the trimmed V and J ends, which lost 6 bases and 1 base, there was a span of 12 bases. The CDR3 has 15 residues. Germline V lookup: CDR1 LNHDA, CDR2 SQIVND (reference sequence). The CDR3 loop reads CASRKALKNTGELFF. CDR3 coding DNA: TGTGCCAGTAGAAAAGCCCTAAAGAACACCGGGGAGCTGTTTTTT.

The rearrangement uses TRBV6-1 and TRBJ2-5, with no clear D. The closer fit of TRBJ2-7 to the DNA end suggests the J call may be wrong. This CDR3 spans 14 amino acids. CDR1 MNHNS and CDR2 SASEGT come from the germline V gene. The CDR3 is CASSARESSYEQYF. CDR3 in DNA: TGTGCCAGCAGTGCTCGTGAGAGCTCCTACGAGCAGTACTTC.

CDR3 residues: CASSLGGSSTEAFF. CDR3 in DNA: TGTGCCAGCAGCCTTGGGGGGTCGAGCACTGAAGCTTTCTTT. The chain combines TRBV5-5 with TRBJ1-1; possibly TRBD1 for D (5 bases). This CDR3 region has 14 residues. In germline, CDR1 is SGHKS, CDR2 YYEKEE (reference sequence). V was cut by 4 bases and J by 4 bases, with 14 bases left in between.

The gene calls are TRBV19 and TRBJ2-5; D not certain. The V gene lost 6 bases and the J gene lost 7 bases, with 12 bases spanning the gap. The CDR3 spans 12 residues. Germline V gene sequence: CDR1 LNHDA, CDR2 SQIVND (reference sequence). The CDR3, as DNA: TGTGCCAGTAGCTCTCACCGAGGGACCCAGTACTTC. It is translated as CASSSHRGTQYF.

The chain recombines TRBV11-3 with TRBJ2-3; 9 nucleotides line up with TRBD1. Trimming cost V 2 bases and J 5 bases; bases outside gene matches: 8. Germline V gene lookup returns CDR1 SGHNT and CDR2 YENEEA. CDR3 size: 16 residues. This CDR3 reads CASSLRRGQGGDTQYF. The CDR3 DNA sequence: TGTGCCAGCAGCTTAAGGAGGGGACAGGGCGGAGATACGCAGTATTTT.

This clone came up a few times. This chain joins TRBV2 and TRBJ1-1; possible D gene TRBD1, 6 bases. In germline, CDR1 is SNHLY, CDR2 FYNNEI. The CDR3 runs to 13 residues. The V end lost 6 bases, the J end lost 2 bases, and 10 bases lay between the germline ends. For the CDR3, the DNA is TGTGCCAGCAGCAGGGGCTTCAACACTGAAGCTTTCTTT. This gives the protein CASSRGFNTEAFF.

CDR3 in DNA: TGTGCCAGCAGCCCAAGCGGGACGGGCTATGGCTACACCTTC. It yields the protein CASSPSGTGYGYTF. The chain couples TRBV7-6 to TRBJ1-2; TRBD1 might be the D (5 bases). Germline CDR1 SGHVS, CDR2 FNYEAQ. This CDR3 comprises 14 residues. Trimming shortened V by 5 bases and J by 4 bases, and 14 bases separated the two germline ends.

This clone was observed a few times. The chain joins TRBV11-2 to TRBJ2-1; TRBD1 aligns across 8 bases. After removal of 3 bases from V and 5 bases from J, the junction contained 18 bases not matched to a gene. Germline V gene lookup returns CDR1 SGHAT and CDR2 FQNNGV. The CDR3 spans 19 residues. The CDR3 DNA reads as TGTGCCAGCAGCTTTTCAGTCGTATTCGGGCAGGGGGCGGACAATGAGCAGTTCTTC. The encoded protein is CASSFSVVFGQGADNEQFF.

This rearrangement joins TRBV27 to TRBJ1-4; D gene ambiguous. There are 15 residues in the CDR3. V gave up 6 bases and J gave up 8 bases, with 19 bases separating them. CDR1 is MNHEY, CDR2 SMNVEV, per germline (reference sequence). The CDR3 is CASRDFKRRGEKLFF. The CDR3 bases are TGTGCCAGCAGGGACTTTAAGCGAAGAGGGGAAAAACTGTTTTTT.

The V and J genes are TRBV6-5 and TRBJ1-6; 10 nucleotides match TRBD1. With 2 bases clipped from V and 7 bases from J, the junction kept 5 bases outside the gene matches. CDR3 length: 16 residues. Germline values: CDR1 MNHEY, CDR2 SVGAGI. The CDR3 bases are TGTGCCAGCAGTTACAAGCCGGGACAGGGGAATTCACCCCTCCACTTT. It specifies CASSYKPGQGNSPLHF.

This clone was detected once. The chain joins TRBV7-2 to TRBJ1-1; no definite D call. Germline assignment: CDR1 SGHTA and CDR2 FQGNSA. The CDR3 is made up of 13 amino acids. Between the trimmed V and J ends, which lost 1 base and 2 bases, there was a span of 5 bases. CDR3 DNA: TGTGCCAGCAGCTTAGACCTAAACACTGAAGCTTTCTTT. Protein: CASSLDLNTEAFF.

V usage is TRBV7-3 and J usage is TRBJ2-7; no clear D. The CDR3 sequence is 14 residues long. The germline V gene has CDR1 SGHTA and CDR2 FQGTGA. The V end was cut by 5 bases, the J end by 0 bases, with 11 bases between. The CDR3 spells CASSESPGSYEQYF. In nucleotides, the CDR3 is TGTGCCAGCAGCGAAAGTCCAGGCTCCTACGAGCAGTACTTC.

This clone came up once. The same CDR3 arises from other DNA sequences in this sample as well. The V and J genes are TRBV18 and TRBJ1-6, with D possibly being TRBD1 (6 bases). This CDR3 contains 13 residues. The germline CDR1 and CDR2 sequences are KGHSH and LQKENI. The V and J ends lost 6 bases and 7 bases respectively, with 10 bases between them. CDR3 protein: CASSPDRNSPLHF. The CDR3 region has the DNA TGTGCCAGCTCGCCGGACAGAAATTCACCCCTCCACTTT.

The chain uses TRBV5-5 and TRBJ2-2; 9 bases fit TRBD2. The CDR3 extends over 17 amino acids. Germline trimming cut 0 bases from V and 7 bases from J; bases unmatched to any gene: 10. Germline assignment: CDR1 SGHKS and CDR2 YYEKEE (reference sequence). CDR3 in amino acids: CASSLGSGGPRGGELFF. CDR3 nucleotides: TGTGCCAGCAGCTTGGGTAGCGGGGGACCGCGGGGCGGGGAGCTGTTTTTT. The entire variable domain, with the rest obtained from reference TRBV5-5 and TRBJ2-2, is as follows: DAGVTQSPTHLIKTRGQQVTLRCSPISGHKSVSWYQQVLGQGPQFIFQYYEKEERGRGNFPDRFSARQFPNYSSELNVNALLLGDSALYLCASSLGSGGPRGGELFFGEGSRLTVL.

J is TRBJ1-1 and V is TRBV10-2; 7 bases line up with TRBD1. Germline values: CDR1 WSHSY, CDR2 SAAADI. J gave up 5 bases and V 4 bases, and 7 bases lay outside the gene matches. The CDR3 runs 14 residues. CDR3 protein: CASSGPDRWTEAFF. The DNA of the CDR3 is TGCGCCAGCAGTGGCCCGGACAGGTGGACTGAAGCTTTCTTT.

This chain joins TRBV6-4 and TRBJ1-1; D unclear. Germline V CDR1 and CDR2: MRHNA, SNTAGT. V lost 6 bases and J 3 bases, leaving 17 bases between the germline ends. The length of the CDR3 is 15 residues. CDR3 nucleotides: TGTGCCAGCAGGAGGGAGGGTTCGTGGGACACTGAAGCTTTCTTT. Its protein is CASRREGSWDTEAFF.

This chain joins TRBV28 and TRBJ2-1; TRBD2 agrees at 9 bases. CDR3 length: 16 amino acids. The V and J ends lost 2 bases and 7 bases, in that order; junction bases with no gene match: 9. Per germline, CDR1 MDHEN and CDR2 SYDVKM. The CDR3 DNA sequence: TGTGCCAGCAGTTTACCGGGACTAGCTGGACTAAATGAGCAGTTCTTC. It encodes CASSLPGLAGLNEQFF.

J is TRBJ1-4 and V is TRBV25-1; 7 positions match TRBD1. The V gene's germline CDR1 is MGHDK and CDR2 SYGVNS. The CDR3 length is 18 residues. V lost 4 bases and J lost 0; bases outside the gene matches: 11. The DNA of the CDR3 is TGTGCCAGCAGTGTGGACAGGTTCGGCCTTGCAACTAATGAAAAACTGTTTTTT. Its protein product is CASSVDRFGLATNEKLFF.

The V and J genes are TRBV7-2 and TRBJ1-4, with 10 bases aligning to TRBD1. The trim removed 5 bases at V and 3 bases at J, leaving 3 bases unmatched. The CDR3 is 15 residues long. In germline, CDR1 is SGHTA, CDR2 FQGNSA. CDR3 amino acids: CASSQTGGSNEKLFF. CDR3 sequence (DNA): TGTGCCAGCAGCCAGACAGGGGGCTCTAATGAAAAACTGTTTTTT.

The chain employs TRBV6-6 and TRBJ1-3; no clear D gene. The CDR3 loop spans 15 amino acids. Trimming stripped 0 bases from V and 2 bases from J, with 8 bases between. CDR1 is MNHNY and CDR2 is SVGAGI in the germline V gene (reference sequence). The CDR3 loop is CASSYSEGTGNTIYF. CDR3 DNA sequence: TGTGCCAGCAGTTACTCGGAGGGTACTGGAAACACCATATATTTT.

This chain uses TRBV6-4 with TRBJ2-6; weak D call: TRBD2 (6 bases). The CDR3 length is 16 residues. CDR1 is MRHNA, CDR2 SNTAGT, per germline. V was clipped by 3 bases and J by 3 bases, with 12 bases between them. The CDR3 loop is CASSEVGGSGANVLTF. In DNA form, the CDR3 reads TGTGCCAGCAGTGAAGTGGGGGGAAGTGGGGCCAACGTCCTGACTTTC.